This is a list of T cell receptor beta chains from one sample in a study of cytomegalovirus exposure and HLA in healthy donors. Profiling relied on immunoSEQ multiplex PCR, and the TCRdb table lists in-frame clones only, not all of them. The data show approximately 59,000 clones, around four fifths seen once. Sequencing was carried out using PBMCs. The source of these receptors is a girl aged 10 to 17 in good health and CMV-seropositive. The CDR3 runs from the conserved cysteine through the conserved F or W. The order of the fields is V gene, J gene, CDR3 protein.

TRBV4-3	TRBJ2-3	CASSQDLGASGGISTDTQYF
TRBV5-1	TRBJ1-3	CASSWGGTSPQNTIYF
TRBV4-1	TRBJ1-3	CASSQGQGGGNTIYF
TRBV7-2	TRBJ1-5	CASSLRGHDNQPQHF
TRBV19	TRBJ2-6	CASSIETGSGANVLTF
TRBV6-5	TRBJ1-6	CASSYTAGGGNSPLHF
TRBV4-3	TRBJ2-4	CASSQEVGGGDIQYF
TRBV28	TRBJ1-1	CASSPPSGYSTEAFF
TRBV28	TRBJ1-6	CASSLTPAYNSPLHF
TRBV5-1	TRBJ1-4	CASTQGAINEKLFF
TRBV14	TRBJ2-2	CASSRGPPGGELFF
TRBV4-3	TRBJ1-5	CASSQDFVQVNQPQHF
TRBV5-1	TRBJ2-5	CASSFDQETQYF
TRBV2	TRBJ1-1	CASSLQGLNTEAFF
TRBV30	TRBJ2-7	CAWSLGQGNNEQYF
TRBV30	TRBJ2-5	CAWSVSGGVAIKYF
TRBV4-3	TRBJ1-4	CASSCHAEFF
TRBV19	TRBJ2-5	CASSKGQLRWTQYF
TRBV29-1	TRBJ1-1	CSSQANTEAFF
TRBV19	TRBJ2-7	CASSNRGYEQYF
TRBV10-3	TRBJ2-3	CAISVIRGQTTDTQYF
TRBV4-1	TRBJ1-5	CASSQVLGNQPQHF
TRBV6-1	TRBJ1-6	CASRPGSSDSPLHF
TRBV5-1	TRBJ1-4	CASSRGLGTNEKLFF
TRBV2	TRBJ2-3	CASTKRDRGTDTQYF
TRBV5-1	TRBJ1-1	CASSLSGLNTEAFF
TRBV28	TRBJ1-1	CASSFQGMNTEAFF
TRBV19	TRBJ1-1	CASSMGVDTEAFF
TRBV11-2	TRBJ1-4	CASSLAGRGLELFF
TRBV15	TRBJ1-2	CATGPPGRSSYGYTF
TRBV15	TRBJ2-1	CATWEIGRGRNEQFF
TRBV4-3	TRBJ2-7	CASSQEGGVGNEQYF
TRBV28	TRBJ2-7	CASSEGTEHSYEQYF
TRBV5-1	TRBJ2-6	CASSHGTGSSGANVLTF
TRBV4-1	TRBJ2-3	CASSQGGAGGPADTQYF
TRBV14	TRBJ2-5	CASSGTFGTQYF